This TCR beta chain was retrieved from a study of cytomegalovirus exposure and HLA in healthy donors. Overall study context: In a previous analysis, 117 million unique TCR beta sequences were found from approximately 180 million T cells. The Caucasian-associated ancestry cluster held roughly 84% of a few hundred genotyped donors.

PCR amplification relied on 60 Vbeta primers (plus 13 Jbeta primers). The assay was immunoSEQ multiplex PCR, and TCRdb's table has in-frame clones only and misses some. The data contain fewer than 130,000 clones, 70% of them singletons. In the case of this clone: The antigen is unknown.

This CDR3 comprises 14 residues. Germline V gene sequence: CDR1 SNHLY, CDR2 FYNNEI. Trimming removed 5 bases from V and 9 bases from J; junction bases left unmatched: 6. Notes on the study in general: Immune exposure was documented only through CMV serostatus. A later analysis showed HLA-associated TCR beta chains outstripping equally common others in clonal expansion.

Specimen: PBMCs. This chain links TRBV2 with TRBJ2-1, with 11 bases matching TRBD1. The receptor's source is a man in his forties in good health and CMV-seropositive. CDR3 sequence reads: CASSSGQGASEQFF. CDR3 sequence (DNA): TGTGCCAGCAGTTCAGGACAGGGGGCAAGTGAGCAGTTCTTC.